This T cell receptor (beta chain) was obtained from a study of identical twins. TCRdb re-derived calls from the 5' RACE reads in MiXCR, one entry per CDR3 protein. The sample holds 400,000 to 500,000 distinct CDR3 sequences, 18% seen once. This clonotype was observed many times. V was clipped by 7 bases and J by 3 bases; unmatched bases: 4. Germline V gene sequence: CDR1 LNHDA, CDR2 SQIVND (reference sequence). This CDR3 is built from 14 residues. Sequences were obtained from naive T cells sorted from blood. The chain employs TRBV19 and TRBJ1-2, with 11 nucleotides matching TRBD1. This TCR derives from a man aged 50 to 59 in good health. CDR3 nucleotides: TGTGCCAGTACCCGGACAGGGGGCGACTATGGCTACACCTTC. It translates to CASTRTGGDYGYTF.